The source of this T cell receptor beta chain is a study of blood T cell repertoires in COVID-19. About the research overall: The study drew acute and convalescent COVID-19 samples from the United States, Italy and Spain. In each case, the material was cDNA or gDNA derived from T cells, B-cell-depleted T cells, or PBMCs.

Trimming shortened V by 4 bases and J by 7 bases, and 18 bases separated the two germline ends. CDR3 length equals 16 residues. CDR1 and CDR2 from the germline V gene are SGDLS and YYNGEE. In the source study's methods: Amplification with reference gene primers provided the estimates of nucleated cell counts. The assay was immunoSEQ multiplex PCR, and TCRdb's table has in-frame clones only and misses some. V and J calls and clone size come straight from that table; D and trimming were deduced from the DNA. The data contain 99,000 or so clones, 80% to 85% of them singletons. Sequencing was performed on peripheral blood. The chain employs TRBV9 and TRBJ1-6; D unclear. This sequence originates from a man in his 70s with active or convalescent COVID-19. The CDR3 region is CASSPGKVGVNSPLHF. CDR3 coding DNA: TGTGCCAGCAGCCCCGGGAAGGTTGGCGTCAATTCACCCCTCCACTTT.